One and the same sample provided the 25 T cell receptor beta chains below, sequenced in a study of shared clonotypes between healthy human individuals. Sequencing was performed with immunoSEQ multiplex PCR; in TCRdb, only in-frame clones are kept and a portion is missing. The data contain about 380,000 clones, 96% of them singletons. Sample: memory CD8+ T cells sorted from blood. As to subset: CD45RO+ cells pooled with CCR7-negative TemRA cells. Source of these receptors: a man younger than 40 in good health.

The J gene is TRBJ2-5, the V gene TRBV7-2; 7 bases fit TRBD2. CDR1 SGHTA and CDR2 FQGNSA come from the germline V gene. The CDR3 is made up of 14 amino acids. Losses at the gene ends were 5 bases for V and 1 base for J; bases not matched to a gene: 4. CDR3 sequence (DNA): TGTGCCAGCAGCACGGGACTAACCCAAGAGACCCAGTACTTC. Its translation: CASSTGLTQETQYF. The full variable domain, rest sourced from reference TRBV7-2 and TRBJ2-5, is GAGVSQSPSNKVTEKGKDVELRCDPISGHTALYWYRQSLGQGLEFLIYFQGNSAPDKSGLPSDRFSAERTGGSVSTLTIQRTQQEDSAVYLCASSTGLTQETQYFGPGTRLLVL.

The chain uses TRBV28 and TRBJ2-7, with D possibly being TRBD1 (6 bases). This CDR3 spans 15 amino acids. CDR1 and CDR2 from the germline V gene are MDHEN and SYDVKM. The V gene lost 3 bases and the J gene lost 7 bases, with 19 bases spanning the gap. The CDR3 spells CASSFVGQTTWEQYF. The CDR3 nucleotides are TGTGCCAGCAGTTTTGTTGGACAGACTACCTGGGAGCAGTACTTC.

This chain connects TRBV9 to TRBJ1-6; D remains ambiguous. This CDR3 comprises 16 residues. The germline V and J ends were trimmed by 0 bases and 5 bases, with 12 bases remaining between them. Germline V gene sequence: CDR1 SGDLS, CDR2 YYNGEE. This CDR3 reads CASSVGAGWNNSPLHF. DNA for the CDR3: TGTGCCAGCAGCGTAGGTGCGGGGTGGAATAATTCACCCCTCCACTTT.

In its sample, this clone was seen once. The chain carries TRBV28 and TRBJ2-7; D is possibly TRBD2 (6 bases). Germline CDR1 MDHEN, CDR2 SYDVKM. The CDR3 loop spans 15 amino acids. Trimming pared 3 bases from V and 0 bases from J, leaving 12 bases between. DNA for the CDR3: TGTGCCAGCAGTTTTGGGCTAGCGAACTCCTACGAGCAGTACTTC. Translating gives CASSFGLANSYEQYF.

The chain employs TRBV28 and TRBJ2-7; weak D call: TRBD1 (6 bases). The CDR3 runs 15 residues. V was trimmed by 2 bases and J by 7 bases, leaving 18 bases between them. Germline CDR1 MDHEN, CDR2 SYDVKM. CDR3 sequence reads: CASSLAGTLQGEQYF. The DNA for the CDR3 is TGTGCCAGCAGTTTAGCGGGCACCCTTCAGGGGGAGCAGTACTTC.

In this sample, this clone turned up once. V gene TRBV12-2 combines with J gene TRBJ2-1; the table's D gene call, TRBD2, was not cross checked with the DNA. TRBV12-2 is given as a pseudogene. The CDR3 is 17 amino acids. This CDR3 reads CASRLPPTPSSYNEQFF. The CDR3 nucleotides are TGTGCAAGTCGCTTACCCCCGACTCCGAGCTCCTACAATGAGCAGTTCTTC.

This clone was seen once. The chain couples TRBV9 to TRBJ2-7, with a tentative D call TRBD2 (7 bases). The V gene lost 4 bases and the J gene lost 4 bases, with 18 bases spanning the gap. In germline, CDR1 is SGDLS, CDR2 YYNGEE. The CDR3 runs 15 residues. CDR3 loop: CASSPFAGEGYEQYF. In DNA form, the CDR3 reads TGTGCCAGCAGCCCCTTTGCAGGGGAGGGATACGAGCAGTACTTC.

The rearrangement links TRBV28 to TRBJ2-6; unclear D gene. The CDR3 extends over 20 amino acids. Trimming left V 0 bases short and J 2 bases short, with 20 bases between. Germline-derived CDR1 and CDR2 are MDHEN and SYDVKM. The CDR3 DNA is TGTGCCAGCAGTTTATGGCTAGGATCTATTAGTAAAGCTGGGGCCAACGTCCTGACTTTC. Residues: CASSLWLGSISKAGANVLTF.

J is TRBJ1-6 and V is TRBV6-5; 7 bases are a match to TRBD1. Germline V CDR1 and CDR2: MNHEY, SVGAGI. CDR3 size: 15 residues. After removal of 5 bases from V and 10 bases from J, the junction contained 11 bases not matched to a gene. CDR3 sequence (DNA): TGTGCCAGCAGTGCGAACAGGGGTTCGATATCACCCCTCCACTTT. Translated: CASSANRGSISPLHF.

The chain links TRBV18 to TRBJ2-7; D is possibly TRBD1 (6 bases). This CDR3 spans 14 amino acids. V lost 1 base to trimming and J lost 3 bases, with 10 bases between them. CDR1 is KGHSH, CDR2 LQKENI, per germline. The CDR3 nucleotides are TGTGCCAGCTCACCACTGCAGGGGAGCTACGAGCAGTACTTC. It encodes CASSPLQGSYEQYF.

The V call is TRBV11-1, the J call TRBJ2-6, with D possibly being TRBD2 (7 bases). Trimming took 5 bases from V and 4 from J, leaving 18 bases between them. The CDR3 contains 17 residues. Per germline, CDR1 SGHAT and CDR2 FQDESV (reference sequence). CDR3 DNA: TGTGCCAGCAGCGCGCTCGGAGGGGGGGCCGGGGCCAACGTCCTGACTTTC. This codes for CASSALGGGAGANVLTF.

The chain combines TRBV28 with TRBJ1-2; D remains ambiguous. The germline V gene encodes CDR1 MDHEN and CDR2 SYDVKM. V lost 3 bases, J lost 1 base, and 15 bases lay in between. The CDR3 covers 16 residues. The CDR3, as DNA: TGTGCCAGCAGTTTTTGGCAGGTGACAAATAACTATGGCTACACCTTC. Protein: CASSFWQVTNNYGYTF.

The V gene is TRBV29-1, the J gene TRBJ2-1, with 8 positions matching TRBD1. J was trimmed by 7 bases and V by 5 bases; bases with no gene match: 7. Germline V gives CDR1 SQVTM, CDR2 ANQGSEA. This CDR3 has 13 amino acids. CDR3 loop: CSVSGQGLNEQFF. In DNA, the CDR3 is TGCAGCGTTTCCGGACAGGGCCTTAATGAGCAGTTCTTC.

This rearrangement joins TRBV10-3 to TRBJ2-7; possible D gene TRBD1, 5 bases. Trimming pared 2 bases from V and 4 bases from J, leaving 12 bases between. The CDR3 sequence is 14 residues long. Germline CDR1 reads ENHRY; CDR2 reads SYGVKD. Written as DNA, the CDR3 is TGTGCCATCAGTGAGCTCCAGGGCCCGTACGAGCAGTACTTC. Translating it yields CAISELQGPYEQYF.

CDR3 sequence reads: CASSPLMVVAFF. CDR3 DNA sequence: TGTGCCAGCAGTCCACTCATGGTTGTAGCTTTCTTT. This rearrangement joins TRBV28 to TRBJ1-1; D not resolved. The germline CDR1 and CDR2 sequences are MDHEN and SYDVKM. CDR3 length: 12 residues. Trimming cost V 5 bases and J 10 bases, with 14 bases left between them.

This clone has just one count. The chain carries TRBV7-9 and TRBJ2-3; the D gene is possibly TRBD2 (6 bases). The CDR3 consists of 14 residues. Per the germline V gene, CDR1 is SEHNR and CDR2 is FQNEAQ (reference sequence). With 6 bases removed from V and 9 bases from J, the gap between germline ends came to 19 bases. The CDR3 protein is CASRSTGTLETQYF. The CDR3 DNA sequence: TGTGCCAGCAGAAGTACCGGGACTTTAGAAACGCAGTATTTT.

A word on this clone: A read error may produce the germline difference seen at one junction end. The sample carries other DNA sequences with the same CDR3. The V call is TRBV4-2, the J call TRBJ1-2; no firm D call. Germline V gives CDR1 LGHNA, CDR2 YNFKEQ. This CDR3 comprises 11 residues. In nucleotides, the CDR3 is TGTGCCACCTCATACAGCTATGGTTACACCTTC. This sequence encodes CATSYSYGYTF.

The chain carries TRBV29-1 and TRBJ1-1; D may be TRBD1 (6 bases). V lost 4 bases to trimming and J lost 1 base, with 10 bases between them. Germline assignment: CDR1 SQVTM and CDR2 ANQGSEA. CDR3 size: 13 residues. CDR3 DNA sequence: TGCAGCGTTGTCGAAGGGGGGAACACTGAAGCTTTCTTT. Amino acid sequence: CSVVEGGNTEAFF.

The rearrangement links TRBV5-5 to TRBJ2-1; tentatively, D is TRBD1 or TRBD2 (5 bases each). CDR3 length: 13 amino acids. Looked up from germline, CDR1 is SGHKS and CDR2 is YYEKEE (reference sequence). Trimming shortened V by 0 bases and J by 8 bases, and 9 bases separated the two germline ends. The CDR3 loop reads CASSLDLGDEQFF. The CDR3 DNA is TGTGCCAGCAGCTTGGATCTGGGGGATGAGCAGTTCTTC.

The rearrangement links TRBV19 to TRBJ2-7; the match to TRBD1 covers 8 bases. The CDR3 runs to 15 residues. Germline loops: CDR1 LNHDA, CDR2 SQIVND (reference sequence). V shed 6 bases, J shed 5 bases, and the junction held 12 bases outside the gene matches. The CDR3 loop reads CASSHLWTGTDEQYF. The CDR3 nucleotides read TGTGCCAGTAGCCATTTGTGGACAGGGACAGACGAGCAGTACTTC.

The chain joins TRBV2 to TRBJ2-1; 8 nucleotides match TRBD2. J was trimmed by 3 bases and V by 6 bases; bases with no gene match: 7. Germline lookup yields CDR1 SNHLY and CDR2 FYNNEI. CDR3 length: 15 residues. The CDR3 protein is CASRKSGTSYNEQFF. CDR3 coding DNA: TGTGCCAGCAGAAAGTCCGGGACTAGCTACAATGAGCAGTTCTTC.

V gene TRBV7-9 combines with J gene TRBJ2-2, with 9 nucleotides matching TRBD2. Trimming cost V 5 bases and J 5 bases; bases outside gene matches: 9. The CDR3 is made up of 16 amino acids. Germline CDR1 and CDR2: SEHNR and FQNEAQ (reference sequence). DNA of the CDR3: TGTGCCAGCAGCAAATTTAGCGGGAGTGGGACCGGGGAGCTGTTTTTT. It translates to CASSKFSGSGTGELFF.

The chain has TRBV28 and TRBJ1-3; D is perhaps TRBD1 (5 bases). This CDR3 contains 12 residues. With 5 bases removed from V and 7 bases from J, the gap between germline ends came to 9 bases. The germline V gene encodes CDR1 MDHEN and CDR2 SYDVKM. Written as DNA, the CDR3 is TGTGCCAGCAGTCCCTGGGACAACACCATATATTTT. It yields the protein CASSPWDNTIYF.

V and J are TRBV6-1 and TRBJ2-5; D not resolved. CDR1 and CDR2 from the germline V gene are MNHNS and SASEGT. The V gene lost 8 bases and the J gene lost 5 bases, with 15 bases spanning the gap. The CDR3 sequence is 13 residues long. CDR3 in amino acids: CASGPGRVETQYF. In DNA form, the CDR3 reads TGTGCCAGCGGTCCAGGTAGAGTGGAGACCCAGTACTTC.

About this clone itself: Other nucleotide sequences from this sample produce the same CDR3. The rearrangement links TRBV18 to TRBJ2-5; TRBD2 matches at 11 bases. CDR1 KGHSH and CDR2 LQKENI come from the germline V gene. The CDR3 sequence is 16 residues long. J gave up 0 bases and V 3 bases, and 3 bases lay outside the gene matches. The DNA for the CDR3 is TGTGCCAGCTCACCGTTAGCGGGAGGGAACCAAGAGACCCAGTACTTC. Translated, it gives CASSPLAGGNQETQYF.